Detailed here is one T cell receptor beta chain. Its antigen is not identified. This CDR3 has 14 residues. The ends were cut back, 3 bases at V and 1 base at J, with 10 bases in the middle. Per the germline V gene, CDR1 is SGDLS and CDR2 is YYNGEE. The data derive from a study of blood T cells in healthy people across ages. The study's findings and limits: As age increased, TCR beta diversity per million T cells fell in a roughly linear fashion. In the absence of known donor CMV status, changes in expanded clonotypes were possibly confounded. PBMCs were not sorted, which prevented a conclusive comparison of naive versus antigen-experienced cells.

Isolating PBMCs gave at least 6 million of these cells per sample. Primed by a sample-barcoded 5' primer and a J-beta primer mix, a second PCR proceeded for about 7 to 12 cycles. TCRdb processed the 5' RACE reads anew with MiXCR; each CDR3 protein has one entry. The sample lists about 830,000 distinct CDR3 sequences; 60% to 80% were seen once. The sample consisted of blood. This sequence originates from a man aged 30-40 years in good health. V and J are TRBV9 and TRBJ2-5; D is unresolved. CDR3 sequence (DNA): TGTGCCAGCAGCGCACCGGCCCCCCAAGAGACCCAGTACTTC. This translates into CASSAPAPQETQYF.